The clone carrying this TCR beta chain was recorded a few times. CDR3 length: 15 residues. The germline CDR1 and CDR2 sequences are MNHEY and SVGAGI. The V end lost 7 bases, the J end lost 0 bases, and 13 bases lay between the germline ends. The sample comes from a study of blood T cell repertoires in COVID-19. Study background: Spain, Italy and the United States supplied samples that represented acute and convalescent COVID-19. Nucleic acid was either cDNA or gDNA, and it came from T cells, B-cell-depleted T cells, or PBMCs.

In the study's own analysis: Amplification of reference gene primers provided the estimated nucleated cell counts. Produced via immunoSEQ multiplex PCR; TCRdb's table is partial and in-frame only. That table supplies the V and J calls and clone size; D and trimming were determined from the DNA. The table has more than 85,000 clones, around 72% seen once. Sequenced sample: peripheral blood. The chain links TRBV6-5 to TRBJ1-5; D is ambiguous. This sequence was found in a man between 70 and 80 years old with acute or convalescent COVID-19. Here the CDR3 DNA reads TGTGCCAGCACCCTGACATTGAATAGCAATCAGCCCCAGCATTTT. Protein product: CASTLTLNSNQPQHF.